The following is a T cell receptor (beta chain) sequence with its context. Its antigen is not known. The data derive from a study of T-cell memory formation after mild COVID-19. It was 5'RACE with constant-segment primers that produced the TCR alpha and TCR beta cDNA libraries, which carried sample barcodes and UMIs. TCRdb ran MiXCR on the 5' RACE reads and lists one entry per CDR3 protein. The data hold about 130,000 distinct CDR3 sequences, with more than 15% observed a single time. This CDR3 comprises 18 residues. V was pared by 5 bases and J by 2 bases, with 16 bases of the junction left unmatched. CDR1 SGHTA and CDR2 FQGNSA come from the germline V gene. Findings and caveats of the study: Day 37-peaking second-wave clones had unconfirmed SARS-CoV-2 specificity. Some responding clones appeared in pre-infection memory, suggesting cross-reactive memory joined.

The clonotype comes from a man younger than 35 who had mild COVID-19 (a few samples of this study predate the infection). Cell type and time point are not known. The specimen was PBMCs or a T cell subset sorted from them (not recorded which). V usage is TRBV7-2 and J usage is TRBJ2-7; 9 bases map to TRBD2. CDR3 nucleotide sequence: TGTGCCAGCAGCCCCCAGGGTTTGGGCGGGGGGGCCCCCTACGAGCAGTACTTC. It specifies CASSPQGLGGGAPYEQYF.